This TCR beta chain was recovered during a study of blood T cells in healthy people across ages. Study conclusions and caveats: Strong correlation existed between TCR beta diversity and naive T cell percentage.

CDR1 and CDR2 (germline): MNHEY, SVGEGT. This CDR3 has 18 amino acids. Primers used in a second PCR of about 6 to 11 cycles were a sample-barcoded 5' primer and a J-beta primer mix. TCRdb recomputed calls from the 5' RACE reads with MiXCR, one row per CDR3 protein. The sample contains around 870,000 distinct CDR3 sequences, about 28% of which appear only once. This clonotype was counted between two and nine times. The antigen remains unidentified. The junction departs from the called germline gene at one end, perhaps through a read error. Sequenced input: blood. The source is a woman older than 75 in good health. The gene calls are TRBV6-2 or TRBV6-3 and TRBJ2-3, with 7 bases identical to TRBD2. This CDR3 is CASSHSGGGLGSTDTQYF. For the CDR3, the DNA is TGTGCCAGCAGTCACTCGGGCGGGGGACTGGGTAGCACAGATACGCAGTATTTT.